A few counts support the clone carrying this T cell receptor beta chain. No antigen is known for it. Both 60 Vbeta primers and 13 Jbeta primers went into the PCR. Source study methods: In a later analysis, around 10 million of tens of millions of unique beta chains occurred in at least two donors. Generated by immunoSEQ multiplex PCR, the TCRdb table keeps only in-frame clones and is missing some. V and J calls plus clone size are reproduced from that table; the DNA served to infer D and trimming. This table holds 150,000 to 200,000 clones, about four fifths found once. This record belongs to a study of cytomegalovirus exposure and HLA in healthy donors. The CDR3 spans 13 residues. The germline V gene has CDR1 SGHTA and CDR2 FQGTGA. V was pared by 5 bases and J by 1 base, with 7 bases between. Study-wide points: Equally common other TCR beta chains were less clonally expanded than HLA-associated ones, a later analysis found. Both high specificity and high sensitivity reportedly marked the classifier's diagnosis of cytomegalovirus status.

The origin of this receptor is a man between 35 and 55 years old in good health and CMV-seropositive. The J gene is TRBJ2-3, the V gene TRBV7-3; no clear D. Specimen: PBMCs. The CDR3 spells CASSLLRTDTQYF. The CDR3 DNA reads as TGTGCCAGCAGCCTACTACGCACAGATACGCAGTATTTT. Together with reference TRBV7-3 and TRBJ2-3, the CDR3 gives the full variable domain: GAGVSQTPSNKVTEKGKYVELRCDPISGHTALYWYRQSLGQGPEFLIYFQGTGAADDSGLPNDRFFAVRPEGSVSTLKIQRTERGDSAVYLCASSLLRTDTQYFGPGTRLTVL.